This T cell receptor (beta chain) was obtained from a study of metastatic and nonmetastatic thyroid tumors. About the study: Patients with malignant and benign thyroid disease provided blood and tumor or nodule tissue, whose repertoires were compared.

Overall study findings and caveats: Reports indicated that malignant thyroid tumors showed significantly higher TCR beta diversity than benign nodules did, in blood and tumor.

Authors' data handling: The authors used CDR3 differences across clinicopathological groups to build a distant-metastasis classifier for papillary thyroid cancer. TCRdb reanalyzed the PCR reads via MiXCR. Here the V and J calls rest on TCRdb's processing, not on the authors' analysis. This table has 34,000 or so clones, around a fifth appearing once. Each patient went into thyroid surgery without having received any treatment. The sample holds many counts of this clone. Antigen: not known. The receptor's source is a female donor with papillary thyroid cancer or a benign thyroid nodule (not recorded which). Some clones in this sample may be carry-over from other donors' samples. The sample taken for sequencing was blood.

The DNA for the CDR3 is TGCAGTGCGGTTAGCGGGAGAACCGTCGGTGAGCAGTTCTTC. Its translation is CSAVSGRTVGEQFF. This chain links TRBV20-1 with TRBJ2-1, with 9 bases that match TRBD2. The CDR3 extends over 14 amino acids. The V gene end was trimmed by 6 bases and the J gene end by 9 bases; junction bases not matched to a gene: 12. The germline V gene encodes CDR1 DFQATT and CDR2 SNEGSKA (reference sequence).